Sequencing of this T cell receptor beta chain was carried out in a study of T cell responses to AZD1222 COVID-19 vaccine. This CDR3 has 15 amino acids. The V gene lost 4 bases and the J gene lost 2 bases, with 14 bases spanning the gap. Germline V CDR1 and CDR2: LGHNA, YSLEER. Libraries were prepared by immunoSEQ multiplex PCR; TCRdb keeps only in-frame clonotypes and omits some of them. The sample lists some 97,000 clones, 80% to 90% occurring once. With respect to this clone: Its antigen is currently unknown.

Whole-study results and caveats: Of spike-specific TCRs, nearly half reportedly target regions left unmutated in variants. Mapped onto spike, vaccine-associated CD4 TCRs spanned it and were dominant at 160-218 and 743-854. Spike-specific TCR depth and breadth grew after two AZD1222 doses.

This TCR was sampled from an adult in good health. This material consisted of peripheral blood, taken on day 0 of MenACWY control vaccination. The chain recombines TRBV4-3 with TRBJ1-2; no reliable D call. CDR3 loop: CASSPRPGSNYGYTF. As DNA, the CDR3 is TGCGCCAGCAGCCCCCGCCCGGGGTCCAACTATGGCTACACCTTC.